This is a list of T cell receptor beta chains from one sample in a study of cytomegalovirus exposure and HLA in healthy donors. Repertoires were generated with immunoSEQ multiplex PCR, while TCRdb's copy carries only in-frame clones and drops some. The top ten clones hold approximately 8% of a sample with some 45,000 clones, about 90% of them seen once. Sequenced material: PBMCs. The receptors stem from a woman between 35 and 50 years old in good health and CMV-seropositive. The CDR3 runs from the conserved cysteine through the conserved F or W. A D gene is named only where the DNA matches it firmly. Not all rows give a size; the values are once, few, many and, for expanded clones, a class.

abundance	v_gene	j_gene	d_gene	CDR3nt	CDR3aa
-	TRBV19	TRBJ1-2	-	TGTGCCAGTAATATCGGGACTAACTATGGCTACACCTTC	CASNIGTNYGYTF
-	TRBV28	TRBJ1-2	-	TGTGCCAGCAGTTTGGGCCGAAACTATGGCTACACCTTC	CASSLGRNYGYTF
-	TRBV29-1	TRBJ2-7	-	TGCAGCGTTGAGGAGACGGAACATACCTACGAGCAGTACTTC	CSVEETEHTYEQYF
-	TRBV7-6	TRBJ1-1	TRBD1	TGTGCCAGCAGCTTAGGACAGGGGAACACTGAAGCTTTCTTT	CASSLGQGNTEAFF
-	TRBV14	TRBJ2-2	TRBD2	TGTGCCAGCAGCCTAGCGGGAGTAAACGGGGAGCTGTTTTTT	CASSLAGVNGELFF
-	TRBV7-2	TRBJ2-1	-	TGTGCCAGCAGCTTAGATGGCCACAGGAATGAGCAGTTCTTC	CASSLDGHRNEQFF
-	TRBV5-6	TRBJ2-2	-	TGTGCCAGCAGCCAGGGGAACACCGGGGAGCTGTTTTTT	CASSQGNTGELFF
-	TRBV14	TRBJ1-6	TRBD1	TGTGCCAGCAGCAAGACAGGGTTGGGGAATTCACCCCTCCACTTT	CASSKTGLGNSPLHF
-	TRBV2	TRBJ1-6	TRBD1	TGTGCCAGCAGGGCCAGGGGGAGCTCCTATAATTCACCCCTCCACTTT	CASRARGSSYNSPLHF
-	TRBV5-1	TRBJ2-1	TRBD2	TGCGCCACGACCCTAGCGGGAGGGTCCTACAATGAGCAGTTCTTC	CATTLAGGSYNEQFF
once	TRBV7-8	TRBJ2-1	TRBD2	TGTGCCAGCGGACTAGCGGTGAACAATGAGCAGTTCTTC	CASGLAVNNEQFF
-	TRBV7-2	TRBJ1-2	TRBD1	TGTGCCAGCAGCTCAACAGGGGGCATCTATGGCTACACCTTC	CASSSTGGIYGYTF
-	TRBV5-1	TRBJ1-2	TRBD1	TGCGCCAGCAGCCTGACAGGGGAAGTCTATGGCTACACCTTC	CASSLTGEVYGYTF
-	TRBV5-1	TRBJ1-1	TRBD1	TGCGCCAGCAGCGCCGGGACAGTACCTGAAGCTTTCTTT	CASSAGTVPEAFF
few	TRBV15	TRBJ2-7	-	TGTGCCACCAGCAGAGATGTAACAGGCCCTTCCTACGAGCAGTACTTC	CATSRDVTGPSYEQYF
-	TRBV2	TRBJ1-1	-	TGTGCCAGCATCTACGACAGACGCTCAAACACTGAAGCTTTCTTT	CASIYDRRSNTEAFF
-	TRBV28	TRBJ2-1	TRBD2	TGTGCCAGCAGTTTACAGAAGGCGGGGGGGACCTACAATGAGCAGTTCTTC	CASSLQKAGGTYNEQFF
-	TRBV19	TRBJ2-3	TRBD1	TGTGCCAGTAGTCCAGGGGACAGCAGCACAGATACGCAGTATTTT	CASSPGDSSTDTQYF
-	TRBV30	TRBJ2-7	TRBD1	TGTGCCTGGAGTGGGGTCGGGGACAGTTCCTACGAGCAGTACTTC	CAWSGVGDSSYEQYF
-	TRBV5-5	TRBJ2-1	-	TGTGCCAGCAGCTTCCTGACAGGTACCTACAATGAGCAGTTCTTC	CASSFLTGTYNEQFF
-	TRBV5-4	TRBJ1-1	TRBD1	TGTGCCAGCAGCTTCATACAGGGGGCTAACACTGAAGCTTTCTTT	CASSFIQGANTEAFF
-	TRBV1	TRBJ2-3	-	TGCACCAGCAGCCACCTCACAGATACGCAGTATTTT	CTSSHLTDTQYF
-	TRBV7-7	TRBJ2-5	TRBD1	TGTGCTAGCAGCACACGACAGGGGACGGAGACCCAGTACTTC	CASSTRQGTETQYF
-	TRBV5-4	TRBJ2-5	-	TGTGCCAGCAGCCCTCCCGGTCTCGTGGAGACCCAGTACTTC	CASSPPGLVETQYF
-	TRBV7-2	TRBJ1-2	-	TGTGCCAGCAGCTTAGCGAAGGACTCCTATGGCTACACCTTC	CASSLAKDSYGYTF
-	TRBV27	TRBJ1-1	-	TGTGCCAGCAGTCTTACGGCGGGGGTTGCTGAAGCTTTCTTT	CASSLTAGVAEAFF
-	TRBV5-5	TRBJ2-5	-	TGTGCCAGCAGTCGGCTTGCGGGGGAGACCCAGTACTTC	CASSRLAGETQYF
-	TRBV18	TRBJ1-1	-	TGTGCCAGCTCACGGGACACTACCCTGAACACTGAAGCTTTCTTT	CASSRDTTLNTEAFF
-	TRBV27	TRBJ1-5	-	TGTGCCAGTAGGACATTGACAGGTGATAGCAATCAGCCCCAGCATTTT	CASRTLTGDSNQPQHF
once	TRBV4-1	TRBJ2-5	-	TGCGCCAGCAGCCGTGGTGCCTCGGGGCAAGAGACCCAGTACTTC	CASSRGASGQETQYF
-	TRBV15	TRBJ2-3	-	TGTGCCACCAGCGGGAGAAAACAGGGCAGATTCACAGATACGCAGTATTTT	CATSGRKQGRFTDTQYF
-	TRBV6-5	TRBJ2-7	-	TGTGCCAGCAGTTACGATGGCCCCTACGAGCAGTACTTC	CASSYDGPYEQYF
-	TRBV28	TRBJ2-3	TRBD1	TGTGCCAGCAGTCCGTCAGGGGGCACGGGGACAGATACGCAGTATTTT	CASSPSGGTGTDTQYF
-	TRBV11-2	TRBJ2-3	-	TGTGCCAGCAGCTTATCCCATGGGGGCGGCACAGATACGCAGTATTTT	CASSLSHGGGTDTQYF
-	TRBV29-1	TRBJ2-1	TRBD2	TGCAGCGTTGAAGAAGGGAAGCGGGAGGGGTACAATGAGCAGTTCTTC	CSVEEGKREGYNEQFF
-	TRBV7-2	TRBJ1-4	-	TGTGCCAGCAGCATGGACTCAACTAATGAAAAACTGTTTTTT	CASSMDSTNEKLFF
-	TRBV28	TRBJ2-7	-	TGTGCCAGCAGTTTAGACCAGTTCCCGAAAGCGGAGCAGTACTTC	CASSLDQFPKAEQYF
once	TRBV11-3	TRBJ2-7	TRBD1	TGTGCCAGCAGCGACAGGGACACCTACGAGCAGTACTTC	CASSDRDTYEQYF
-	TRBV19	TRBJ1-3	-	TGTGCCAGTAGTTGGATGAGGATGTCTGGAAACACCATATATTTT	CASSWMRMSGNTIYF
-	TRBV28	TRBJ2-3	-	TGTGCCAGCAGTTTAGCGAGTGCTAGCACAGATACGCAGTATTTT	CASSLASASTDTQYF
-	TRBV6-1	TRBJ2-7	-	TGTGCCAGCAGTGAAGCCGGTTCCTCCTACGAGCAGTACTTC	CASSEAGSSYEQYF
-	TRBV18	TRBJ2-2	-	TGTGCCAGCTCACCACAGGAGACGGAGCTGTTTTTT	CASSPQETELFF
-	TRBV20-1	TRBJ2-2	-	TGCAGTGCTCTTGACACCGGGGAGCTGTTTTTT	CSALDTGELFF
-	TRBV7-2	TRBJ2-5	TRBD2	TGTGCCAGCAGCACCTCCGGGACTACGGGGACCCAGTACTTC	CASSTSGTTGTQYF
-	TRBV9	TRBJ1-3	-	TGTGCCAGCAGCGTATTTGGGGGCCTTCGATCTGGAAACACCATATATTTT	CASSVFGGLRSGNTIYF
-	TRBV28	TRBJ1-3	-	TGTGCCAGCAGAGGAGACAGCCATGGAAACACCATATATTTT	CASRGDSHGNTIYF